Listed below are T cell receptor beta chains from one sample, sequenced in a study of cytomegalovirus exposure and HLA in healthy donors. Method: immunoSEQ multiplex PCR; TCRdb's copy keeps in-frame clones and lacks some. The sample contains roughly 150,000 clones, 80% of which appear only once. The material sequenced was PBMCs. The source of these receptors is a man younger than 40 in good health and CMV-seronegative. The CDR3 runs from the conserved cysteine through the conserved F or W. The D gene is left open where the match is weak. The size entry is marked missing in some rows and otherwise reads once, few, many or a size class.

>TRBV30|TRBJ2-1|.|.
TGTGCCTGGAGTAAACAGGGACATGAGCAGTTCTTC
CAWSKQGHEQFF
>TRBV7-6|TRBJ2-3|.|.
TGTGCCAGCAGCCGTGCAGATACGCAGTATTTT
CASSRADTQYF
>TRBV2|TRBJ2-1|few|.
TGTGCCAGCAGTACCCTAGGGGGATCTAACAATGAGCAGTTCTTC
CASSTLGGSNNEQFF
>TRBV28|TRBJ2-6|.|TRBD1
TGTGCCAGCAGTGAACCAGGGGGCGCAGTTATTATATCTGGGGCCAACGTCCTGACTTTC
CASSEPGGAVIISGANVLTF
>TRBV19|TRBJ1-1|once|TRBD1
TGTGCCAGTAGAAGACAGGGGCTTTATCCTGAAGCTTTCTTT
CASRRQGLYPEAFF
>TRBV28|TRBJ1-2|.|.
TGTGCCAGCAGTTTTAGAGCTTTCAACCCAAGTGGCTACACCTTC
CASSFRAFNPSGYTF
>TRBV10-2|TRBJ2-2|.|TRBD2
TGCGCCAGCCAGGGACTAGCAGACACCGGGGAGCTGTTTTTT
CASQGLADTGELFF
>TRBV9|TRBJ2-7|.|.
TGTGCCAGCAGTACTTTCGACGAGCAGTACTTC
CASSTFDEQYF
>TRBV4-3|TRBJ2-7|few|.
TGCGCCAGCAGCCAGGAACCCCAACAGTACGAGCAGTACTTC
CASSQEPQQYEQYF
>TRBV6-1|TRBJ2-7|.|.
TGTGCCAGCAGTGAAGCGCGGAACGTCTACGAGCAGTACTTC
CASSEARNVYEQYF
>TRBV7-6|TRBJ2-7|.|.
TGTGCCAGCAGCTTAGGGACAGTCTACGAGCAGTACTTC
CASSLGTVYEQYF
>TRBV5-6|TRBJ2-7|.|TRBD1
TGTGCCAGCAGCTTAGGACAGGGCGGCGACGAGCAGTACTTC
CASSLGQGGDEQYF
>TRBV11-2|TRBJ2-4|.|TRBD1
TGTGCCAGCAGCCGACGGACAGGAGAGGGCATTCAGTACTTC
CASSRRTGEGIQYF
>TRBV28|TRBJ1-3|.|.
TGTGCCAGCAGTTTACCGCAGGGCCGGAACACCATATATTTT
CASSLPQGRNTIYF
>TRBV7-2|TRBJ2-3|.|.
TGTGCCAGCAGCTTAGCGTGGTCCAGCGGCACAGATACGCAGTATTTT
CASSLAWSSGTDTQYF
>TRBV29-1|TRBJ2-7|.|TRBD2
TGCAGCGTTGTCGGGACTAGCCGAAACGAGCAGTACTTC
CSVVGTSRNEQYF
>TRBV27|TRBJ1-6|once|.
TGTGCCAGCAGTTTTCGACAGCATTCACCCCTCCACTTT
CASSFRQHSPLHF
>TRBV28|TRBJ1-1|.|.
TGTGCCAGCAGCCCGACACTGAACACTGAAGCTTTCTTT
CASSPTLNTEAFF
>TRBV28|TRBJ1-5|few|.
TGTGCCAGCAGTCTTATGGGCCTCGGGGTTCATAGCAATCAGCCCCAGCATTTT
CASSLMGLGVHSNQPQHF
>TRBV28|TRBJ1-4|.|TRBD1
TGTGCCAGCAGTTTAGGGGACAGGGGCCAGAGGCTGTTTTTT
CASSLGDRGQRLFF
>TRBV30|TRBJ1-1|few|.
TGTGCCTGGAGTCTTTGGACACCTGAAGCTTTCTTT
CAWSLWTPEAFF
>TRBV7-8|TRBJ1-4|.|TRBD1
TGTGCCAGCAGCTTAGCCTACAGGGGGGACGAAAAACTGTTTTTT
CASSLAYRGDEKLFF
>TRBV7-9|TRBJ2-5|.|TRBD2
TGTGCCAGCAGCTTAGGCGGACTAGCGGGAGGAGAGACCCAGTACTTC
CASSLGGLAGGETQYF
>TRBV7-9|TRBJ1-1|.|.
TGTGCCAGCAGCTTAGGAGGTGGCACTGAAGCTTTCTTT
CASSLGGGTEAFF
>TRBV28|TRBJ1-2|.|.
TGTGCCAGCATCGGACAGAACTATGGCTACACCTTC
CASIGQNYGYTF
>TRBV4-3|TRBJ2-7|once|.
TGCGCCAGCAGCCAAGACGCCTATGGCTACGAGCAGTACTTC
CASSQDAYGYEQYF
>TRBV28|TRBJ1-1|.|TRBD1
TGTGCCAGCAGACCCGACAGGGCGAATACTGAAGCTTTCTTT
CASRPDRANTEAFF
>TRBV27|TRBJ1-4|.|TRBD1
TGTGCCAGCAGGACCGTTCCGGGACAGGGTTTTGAAAAACTGTTTTTT
CASRTVPGQGFEKLFF
>TRBV10-3|TRBJ2-1|many|.
TGTGCCATCAGTGAGGGGGGCGCAACGGATGAGCAGTTCTTC
CAISEGGATDEQFF
>TRBV4-1|TRBJ1-5|.|.
TGCGCCAGCACCCTGACACCAATCGGTCAGCCCCAGCATTTT
CASTLTPIGQPQHF
>TRBV9|TRBJ2-5|.|TRBD1
TGTGCCAGCAGCGTCCTGGGACAGGGGCACCAAGAGACCCAGTACTTC
CASSVLGQGHQETQYF
>TRBV19|TRBJ2-1|.|TRBD2
TGTGCCAGTAGTACCCTATCCTCAGCGGGAGAGCAGTTCTTC
CASSTLSSAGEQFF
>TRBV5-1|TRBJ2-3|.|.
TGCGCCAGCAGCATGCGACAGGGCACAGATACGCAGTATTTT
CASSMRQGTDTQYF
>TRBV28|TRBJ1-2|.|TRBD1
TGTGCCAGCAGCATCCCGGGACAGGCTCTCTATGGCTACACCTTC
CASSIPGQALYGYTF
>TRBV6-5|TRBJ2-3|once|.
TGTGCCAGCAGTTACCGGCGGGCCACTAGCACAGATACGCAGTATTTT
CASSYRRATSTDTQYF
>TRBV5-1|TRBJ2-1|.|.
TGCGCCAGCAGCTTAACCCCGACAGGCTCCTACAATGAGCAGTTCTTC
CASSLTPTGSYNEQFF
>TRBV28|TRBJ2-7|.|.
TGTGCCAGCAGTTTTGGGAGACTAGCCTACGAGCAGTACTTC
CASSFGRLAYEQYF
>TRBV19|TRBJ1-5|.|.
TGTGCCAGTAGTATCCCTGGTAGACAGCCCCAGCATTTT
CASSIPGRQPQHF
>TRBV29-1|TRBJ2-1|.|.
TGCAGCGTTTCGGGAACGCAGTTCTTC
CSVSGTQFF
>TRBV5-1|TRBJ1-1|.|.
TGCGCCAGCAGCATTGAACCGGTAGCAGCCCTGCTGAACACTGAAGCTTTCTTT
CASSIEPVAALLNTEAFF
>TRBV27|TRBJ1-1|.|.
TGTGCCAGCAGATGGAGGGGCTTCGGGCCCGCTTTCTTT
CASRWRGFGPAFF
>TRBV6-5|TRBJ2-7|.|TRBD2
TGTGCCAGCAGGACGGCGGGGGGAGGGTCCTACGAGCAGTACTTC
CASRTAGGGSYEQYF
>TRBV7-2|TRBJ1-1|.|TRBD1
TGTGCCAGCAGCATGGGACAGATGAACACTGAAGCTTTCTTT
CASSMGQMNTEAFF
>TRBV19|TRBJ2-7|.|TRBD2
TGTGCCAGTAGTGCCGGACTAGCGGGAACCCACGAGCAGTACTTC
CASSAGLAGTHEQYF
>TRBV7-2|TRBJ2-7|.|TRBD2
TGTGCCAGCAGCTTCAGCGGGAGGGCCTTCGAGCAGTACTTC
CASSFSGRAFEQYF
>TRBV5-6|TRBJ2-1|.|.
TGTGCCAGTTTACCCTTAGCGGTTCGCTCCTACAATGAGCAGTTCTTC
CASLPLAVRSYNEQFF
>TRBV30|TRBJ1-4|.|.
TGTGCCTGGTCAGAAGCAACTAATGAAAAACTGTTTTTT
CAWSEATNEKLFF
>TRBV5-1|TRBJ2-7|.|.
TGCGCCAGCAGCCCCCAGACTCTGTACGAGCAGTACTTC
CASSPQTLYEQYF